The 24 T cell receptor beta chains below were found in one sample sequenced in a study of cytomegalovirus exposure and HLA in healthy donors. 13 Jbeta primers and 60 Vbeta primers were used for the PCR. Measured with immunoSEQ multiplex PCR; TCRdb has only the in-frame clones, and not every one. This sample's clone table lists 150,000 or so clones. Sequencing was done on a sample of PBMCs. These receptors originate from a man aged 18-30 years in good health and CMV-seronegative.

The chain joins TRBV27 to TRBJ1-5, with a weak D call TRBD1 (6 bases). Germline CDR1 MNHEY, CDR2 SMNVEV (reference sequence). This CDR3 is built from 15 residues. V was shortened by 3 bases and J by 4 bases, with 13 bases between the two germline ends. The CDR3 here is CASSLSQGYNQPQHF. CDR3 in DNA: TGTGCCAGCAGTTTGTCACAGGGATATAATCAGCCCCAGCATTTT.

The rearrangement joins TRBV29-1 to TRBJ1-4; TRBD1 aligns across 9 bases. The J segment lost 5 bases and the V segment lost 6 bases, leaving 1 base of the junction unmatched. This CDR3 comprises 12 residues. Germline CDR1 and CDR2: SQVTM and ANQGSEA. The CDR3 coding sequence is TGCAGCGTGGGGACAGGGAATGAAAAACTGTTTTTT. It codes for CSVGTGNEKLFF.

This chain joins TRBV5-4 and TRBJ1-1; 7 positions agree with TRBD1. The CDR3 length is 14 residues. V shed 0 bases, J shed 5 bases, and the junction held 4 bases outside the gene matches. Germline V gene lookup returns CDR1 SGHNT and CDR2 YYREEE (reference sequence). CDR3 in DNA: TGTGCCAGCAGCTTGGTTACAGGGGCGACTGAAGCTTTCTTT. It translates to CASSLVTGATEAFF.

The chain links TRBV28 to TRBJ1-2; 8 bases are a match to TRBD1. The CDR3 loop spans 14 amino acids. V lost 6 bases and J lost 4; bases outside the gene matches: 7. CDR1 MDHEN and CDR2 SYDVKM come from the germline V gene. The CDR3: CASRLGTGLYGYTF. In DNA form, the CDR3 reads TGTGCCAGCAGACTTGGGACAGGACTCTATGGCTACACCTTC.

This chain links TRBV5-6 with TRBJ2-7; TRBD2 aligns across 9 bases. The CDR3 sequence is 15 residues long. Looked up from germline, CDR1 is SGHDT and CDR2 is YYEEEE. The junction had 7 bases not matched to a gene; V was cut back by 4 bases and J by 2 bases. The chain's CDR3 is CASSVAGVITYEQYF. CDR3 nucleotides: TGTGCCAGCAGCGTAGCGGGGGTGATAACCTACGAGCAGTACTTC.

The rearrangement uses TRBV5-4 and TRBJ2-1, with 8 bases matching TRBD2. The CDR3 is made up of 15 amino acids. Germline V CDR1 and CDR2: SGHNT, YYREEE (reference sequence). After removal of 1 base from V and 5 bases from J, the junction contained 5 bases not matched to a gene. In DNA form, the CDR3 reads TGTGCCAGCAGCTTGACGGGGGGGCAGAACAATGAGCAGTTCTTC. Amino acid sequence: CASSLTGGQNNEQFF.

The chain carries TRBV29-1 and TRBJ2-2; perhaps TRBD1 as D (5 bases). V shed 4 bases and J shed 4 bases, with 13 bases lying between them. Looked up from germline, CDR1 is SQVTM and CDR2 is ANQGSEA. The CDR3 contains 14 residues. The CDR3 DNA reads as TGCAGCGTTGCGGCCAGGGTGGGCACCGGGGAGCTGTTTTTT. It translates to CSVAARVGTGELFF.

For the CDR3, the DNA is TGTGCCAGTAGACTAGCGGGAGGGCCTATGTATGAGCAGTTCTTC. This gives the protein CASRLAGGPMYEQFF. This chain joins TRBV19 and TRBJ2-1; 13 bases align to TRBD2. Germline V lookup: CDR1 LNHDA, CDR2 SQIVND (reference sequence). The CDR3 is made up of 15 amino acids. J was trimmed by 8 bases and V by 6 bases; bases with no gene match: 7.

The gene calls are TRBV7-9 and TRBJ1-1, with D perhaps matching TRBD1 (5 bases). This CDR3 spans 15 amino acids. With 1 base removed from V and 7 bases from J, the gap between germline ends came to 16 bases. From germline, CDR1 is SEHNR and CDR2 FQNEAQ (reference sequence). The chain's CDR3 is CASSLVLPGRDEAFF. CDR3 sequence (DNA): TGTGCCAGCAGCTTAGTTTTGCCGGGCAGGGATGAAGCTTTCTTT.

Concerning this clone itself: At one end the junction does not follow the germline gene, possibly because of a read error. The V call is TRBV7-9, the J call TRBJ2-3; tentative D call: TRBD1 (5 bases). There are 15 residues in the CDR3. In germline, CDR1 is SEHNR, CDR2 FQNEAQ (reference sequence). CDR3 coding DNA: TGTGCCAGCAGTCTGGGGCGGCCAGCAACAGGTACGCAGTATTTT. Its translation: CASSLGRPATGTQYF.

The V gene is TRBV4-3, the J gene TRBJ2-2, with TRBD2 matching over 7 bases. CDR3 length: 15 residues. The junction had 4 bases not matched to a gene; V was cut back by 0 bases and J by 6 bases. The V gene's germline CDR1 is LGHNA and CDR2 YSLEER. CDR3 sequence: CASSQDRGVSGELFF. In DNA, the CDR3 is TGCGCCAGCAGCCAAGATCGGGGGGTCTCCGGGGAGCTGTTTTTT.

This rearrangement joins TRBV6-6 to TRBJ2-7; TRBD1 agrees at 8 bases. Germline V CDR1 and CDR2: MNHNY, SVGAGI (reference sequence). CDR3 length: 14 amino acids. Unmatched junction bases numbered 8, after V lost 8 bases and J lost 2 bases. This chain's CDR3 is CASGETGATYEQYF. In DNA form, the CDR3 reads TGTGCCAGCGGGGAGACAGGGGCCACCTACGAGCAGTACTTC.

J is TRBJ2-1 and V is TRBV29-1; 7 bases match TRBD2. Germline V gene lookup returns CDR1 SQVTM and CDR2 ANQGSEA. The length of the CDR3 is 14 residues. The trim removed 8 bases at V and 10 bases at J, leaving 17 bases unmatched. The CDR3 loop is CSLSGLEYSGEQFF. The CDR3 nucleotides read TGCAGCTTGTCAGGACTAGAGTACTCAGGAGAGCAGTTCTTC.

J is TRBJ2-7 and V is TRBV19, with 7 bases identical to TRBD1. CDR1 is LNHDA, CDR2 SQIVND, per germline (reference sequence). The CDR3 contains 16 residues. V dropped 3 bases and J dropped 0; count of bases not matched to a gene: 8. CDR3 nucleotide sequence: TGTGCCAGTAGTATCAGAGGGGGCCTATTCTCCTACGAGCAGTACTTC. It codes for CASSIRGGLFSYEQYF.

The rearrangement joins TRBV25-1 to TRBJ2-7; 11 bases align to TRBD1. V was clipped by 8 bases and J by 2 bases; unmatched bases: 8. The germline V gene encodes CDR1 MGHDK and CDR2 SYGVNS. CDR3 length: 15 residues. The CDR3 protein is CASGRTGQGAYEQYF. CDR3 bases: TGTGCCAGCGGAAGGACGGGACAGGGGGCCTACGAGCAGTACTTC.

This sequence joins TRBV5-4 and TRBJ1-4, with TRBD1 identical over 10 bases. Germline loops: CDR1 SGHNT, CDR2 YYREEE (reference sequence). V lost 3 bases to trimming and J lost 6 bases; unmatched junction nucleotides: 8. The CDR3 has 16 residues. The chain's CDR3 is CASSSGTGATDEKLFF. The CDR3 nucleotides are TGTGCCAGCAGCTCGGGGACAGGGGCTACCGATGAAAAACTGTTTTTT.

This sequence joins TRBV28 and TRBJ1-3; D not certain. The CDR3 consists of 15 residues. The germline CDR1 and CDR2 sequences are MDHEN and SYDVKM. V lost 8 bases and J 0 bases, leaving 14 bases between the germline ends. The CDR3 DNA reads as TGTGCCAGCTTACCCGAGGGTTACTCTGGAAACACCATATATTTT. This sequence encodes CASLPEGYSGNTIYF.

Here the CDR3 reads CASSQEGTGPYEQYF. The CDR3 nucleotides read TGCGCCAGCAGCCAAGAGGGGACAGGGCCTTACGAGCAGTACTTC. The chain has TRBV4-1 and TRBJ2-7; 9 positions match TRBD1. The V and J ends lost 0 bases and 4 bases, in that order; junction bases with no gene match: 4. The germline V gene has CDR1 MGHRA and CDR2 YSYEKL. The CDR3 sequence is 15 residues long.

The rearrangement joins TRBV27 to TRBJ1-5; D remains ambiguous. CDR3 length equals 13 residues. Germline V CDR1 and CDR2: MNHEY, SMNVEV (reference sequence). V lost 3 bases and J 2 bases, leaving 5 bases between the germline ends. DNA for the CDR3: TGTGCCAGCAGTTTGAGGGGCAATCAGCCCCAGCATTTT. This gives the protein CASSLRGNQPQHF.

The CDR3 reads CASSSGQGRFTEAFF. Here the CDR3 DNA reads TGTGCCAGCAGCTCGGGACAGGGAAGATTCACTGAAGCTTTCTTT. This chain joins TRBV5-8 and TRBJ1-1, with TRBD1 matching 9 bases. The CDR3 spans 15 residues. The germline gives CDR1 SGHTS, CDR2 YDEGEE. Trimming removed 3 bases from V and 4 bases from J; junction bases left unmatched: 7.

The chain couples TRBV7-9 to TRBJ1-4; D remains unclear. The CDR3 is 14 residues long. Germline CDR1 reads SEHNR; CDR2 reads FQNEAQ (reference sequence). Between the trimmed V and J ends, which lost 6 bases and 8 bases, there was a span of 16 bases. The CDR3 is CASSSVRSGEKLFF. The CDR3 DNA reads as TGTGCCAGCAGTTCAGTAAGGTCAGGAGAAAAACTGTTTTTT.

The chain employs TRBV7-3 and TRBJ1-1; the D is unclear. The V gene's germline CDR1 is SGHTA and CDR2 FQGTGA. The length of the CDR3 is 14 residues. V shed 2 bases and J shed 2 bases, with 9 bases lying between them. The CDR3 nucleotides are TGTGCCAGCAGCTTATCGACTGTAAACACTGAAGCTTTCTTT. It encodes CASSLSTVNTEAFF.

For the CDR3, the DNA is TGTGCCAGCAGCGAGGGTCCAGGGACTGCTGGAAACACCATATATTTT. It codes for CASSEGPGTAGNTIYF. The chain uses TRBV9 and TRBJ1-3; D may be TRBD1 (5 bases). CDR1 is SGDLS, CDR2 YYNGEE, per germline. This CDR3 has 16 amino acids. V was trimmed by 3 bases and J by 2 bases, leaving 15 bases between them.

The rearrangement links TRBV19 to TRBJ1-2; 7 positions match TRBD1. Trimming took 6 bases from V and 8 from J; bases not matched to a gene: 9. In germline, CDR1 is LNHDA, CDR2 SQIVND (reference sequence). There are 13 residues in the CDR3. The CDR3 bases are TGTGCCAGTAGCCCCGGACAGGCGGAGGGCTACACCTTC. Translated: CASSPGQAEGYTF.